This T cell receptor beta chain was found in a study of cytomegalovirus exposure and HLA in healthy donors. In its sample, this clone was seen many times. The V gene lost 6 bases and the J gene lost 2 bases, with 8 bases spanning the gap. CDR1 is MNHNY and CDR2 is SVGAGI in the germline V gene (reference sequence). This CDR3 region has 14 residues. Donors likely had unrecorded immune exposures despite being nominally healthy when sampled. Primers: 60 Vbeta forward and 13 Jbeta reverse. Sequenced by immunoSEQ multiplex PCR; TCRdb stores in-frame clones only, minus some. The table shows some 150,000 clones, with just over 70% occurring only once.

The J gene is TRBJ2-6, the V gene TRBV6-6; D unclear. Source material: PBMCs. This receptor was obtained from a woman aged 25 to 39 in good health and CMV-seronegative. The CDR3 spells CASSRSAGANVLTF. The CDR3, as DNA: TGTGCCAGCAGCCGGTCTGCTGGGGCCAACGTCCTGACTTTC.